The 16 T cell receptor beta chains given below trace back to one sample, sequenced in a study of blood T cell repertoires in COVID-19. Profiled with immunoSEQ multiplex PCR; TCRdb holds only in-frame clones, not every one. The table lists tens of thousands of clones, approximately 88% of them singletons. The sequenced material came from peripheral blood. These receptors were collected from a woman over 75 with acute or convalescent COVID-19.

The chain carries TRBV5-1 and TRBJ2-2; D is possibly TRBD2 (6 bases). V lost 0 bases and J lost 7, with 19 bases in between. The CDR3 loop spans 17 amino acids. Germline CDR1 and CDR2: SGHRS and YFSETQ. The CDR3 coding sequence is TGCGCCAGCAGCTTGGGCCTAGCGATAAGTAGTGGCGGGGAGCTGTTTTTT. Protein sequence: CASSLGLAISSGGELFF.

The genes are TRBV5-1 and TRBJ2-3; D perhaps matches TRBD2 (6 bases). V was shortened by 4 bases and J by 0 bases, with 18 bases between the two germline ends. Germline V gene lookup returns CDR1 SGHRS and CDR2 YFSETQ. The CDR3 consists of 17 residues. This chain's CDR3 is CASSDWPSASSTDTQYF. The CDR3 nucleotides read TGCGCCAGCAGCGACTGGCCTAGCGCCTCTAGCACAGATACGCAGTATTTT.

The chain employs TRBV6-4 and TRBJ2-3; 9 bases agree with TRBD2. CDR3 length: 15 residues. With 8 bases clipped from V and 0 bases from J, the junction kept 6 bases outside the gene matches. Germline V CDR1 and CDR2: MRHNA, SNTAGT. This CDR3 is CASSPTSGSTDTQYF. The CDR3 nucleotides read TGTGCCAGCTCCCCGACTAGCGGAAGCACAGATACGCAGTATTTT.

The chain links TRBV30 to TRBJ2-5; 9 bases map to TRBD1. Losses at the gene ends were 2 bases for V and 2 bases for J; bases not matched to a gene: 6. Germline V gene lookup returns CDR1 GTSNPN and CDR2 SVGIG (reference sequence). This CDR3 is built from 15 residues. The CDR3, as DNA: TGTGCCTGGAGTTGGACAGGGGTTTCTCAAGAGACCCAGTACTTC. Translation gives CAWSWTGVSQETQYF.

A single count supports this clone. J is TRBJ1-2 and V is TRBV12-3 or TRBV12-4, with TRBD1 matching 7 bases. J gave up 3 bases and V 6 bases, and 4 bases lay outside the gene matches. The CDR3 has 13 residues. CDR3 sequence: CASSRQGDYGYTF. The CDR3 DNA reads as TGTGCCAGCAGCCGACAGGGAGACTATGGCTACACCTTC.

The V gene is TRBV7-2, the J gene TRBJ2-2; 7 bases are shared with TRBD1. J was trimmed by 5 bases and V by 5 bases; bases with no gene match: 11. This CDR3 is built from 16 residues. The germline V gene encodes CDR1 SGHTA and CDR2 FQGNSA. In DNA, the CDR3 is TGTGCCAGCAGCGCACAGGGGAAGGGGGATACCGGGGAGCTGTTTTTT. It is translated as CASSAQGKGDTGELFF.

The rearrangement joins TRBV25-1 to TRBJ2-5; possible D gene TRBD1, 6 bases. Germline CDR1 is MGHDK and CDR2 is SYGVNS. V shed 3 bases and J shed 2 bases, with 22 bases lying between them. There are 18 residues in the CDR3. CDR3 protein: CASSDPRGGSGRQETQYF. In DNA form, the CDR3 reads TGTGCCAGCAGTGACCCTAGAGGGGGAAGTGGGCGGCAAGAGACCCAGTACTTC.

This rearrangement joins TRBV7-2 to TRBJ2-3, with 10 bases lining up with TRBD2. The CDR3 contains 17 residues. The V gene end was trimmed by 1 base and the J gene end by 6 bases; junction bases not matched to a gene: 10. Looked up from germline, CDR1 is SGHTA and CDR2 is FQGNSA. CDR3 sequence reads: CASSLGVSGGPGDTQYF. In DNA form, the CDR3 reads TGTGCCAGCAGCTTAGGGGTTAGCGGGGGGCCTGGGGATACGCAGTATTTT.

The chain uses TRBV21-1 and TRBJ2-7; the table's TRBD1 call for D was not verified on the DNA. TRBV21-1 is deemed a pseudogene. CDR3 length: 15 residues. CDR3 sequence: CASRQDRGVFSEQYF. The CDR3 nucleotides are TGTGCCAGCAGGCAGGACAGGGGAGTTTTTAGCGAGCAGTACTTC.

The V and J genes are TRBV7-8 and TRBJ1-5; D gene unclear. Trimming stripped 0 bases from V and 5 bases from J, with 5 bases between. The CDR3 is 13 amino acids. CDR1 and CDR2 (germline): SGHVS, FQNEAQ. CDR3 sequence: CASSLAQDQPQHF. Here the CDR3 DNA reads TGTGCCAGCAGCTTAGCTCAGGATCAGCCCCAGCATTTT.

V is TRBV7-2 and J is TRBJ2-1; TRBD1 is a possible D gene (7 bases). Trimming removed 5 bases at V and 3 bases at J, with 17 bases between. Germline CDR1 reads SGHTA; CDR2 reads FQGNSA. The CDR3 is made up of 16 amino acids. The CDR3 sequence: CASSPNRGGDYNEQFF. CDR3 nucleotide sequence: TGTGCCAGCAGCCCCAACAGGGGAGGTGACTACAATGAGCAGTTCTTC.

The CDR3 DNA reads TGTGCCAGCTCCCCATTTGGACAGGTCAACACTGAAGCTTTCTTT. Translated: CASSPFGQVNTEAFF. V is TRBV18 and J is TRBJ1-1; TRBD1 matches 7 bases. There are 15 residues in the CDR3. From germline, CDR1 is KGHSH and CDR2 LQKENI. Trimming removed 6 bases from V and 2 bases from J; junction bases left unmatched: 9.

The chain uses TRBV6-5 and TRBJ2-7, with D perhaps matching TRBD1 (6 bases). This CDR3 region has 14 residues. Germline lookup yields CDR1 MNHEY and CDR2 SVGAGI. V was trimmed by 2 bases and J by 3 bases, leaving 11 bases between them. DNA for the CDR3: TGTGCCAGCAGTTACGACAGGACCATCTACGAGCAGTACTTC. The encoded protein is CASSYDRTIYEQYF.

This clone was recorded a few times. Other nucleotide sequences from this sample produce the same CDR3. This chain links TRBV19 with TRBJ2-5, with 12 positions matching TRBD2. Trimming cost V 1 base and J 5 bases; bases outside gene matches: 5. CDR3 length: 16 amino acids. Germline-derived CDR1 and CDR2 are LNHDA and SQIVND (reference sequence). Written as DNA, the CDR3 is TGTGCCAGTAGTATAGGGCTAGCGGGGGGGCAGGAGACCCAGTACTTC. Translated, it gives CASSIGLAGGQETQYF.

The gene calls are TRBV6-5 and TRBJ1-2, with D maybe TRBD1 (5 bases). Trimming shortened V by 2 bases and J by 6 bases, and 10 bases separated the two germline ends. There are 13 residues in the CDR3. The germline gives CDR1 MNHEY, CDR2 SVGAGI. The CDR3 spells CASSYPQGDGYTF. The CDR3 nucleotides read TGTGCCAGCAGTTACCCGCAGGGCGATGGCTACACCTTC.

V usage is TRBV27 and J usage is TRBJ2-1; a possible D gene is TRBD2 (6 bases). The CDR3 is 16 residues long. Germline CDR1 reads MNHEY; CDR2 reads SMNVEV (reference sequence). With 0 bases removed from V and 4 bases from J, the gap between germline ends came to 13 bases. The CDR3 sequence: CASSLSLQRAYNEQFF. The CDR3 DNA is TGTGCCAGCAGTTTATCGTTGCAGCGGGCGTACAATGAGCAGTTCTTC.